This record covers a single TCR beta chain. The data were taken from a study of cytomegalovirus exposure and HLA in healthy donors. Background on the study: A prior study identified approximately 110 million unique TCR beta sequences from some 180 million T cells.

This CDR3 is 14 amino acids long. V shed 5 bases and J shed 2 bases, with 12 bases lying between them. Germline V gene sequence: CDR1 ENHRY, CDR2 SYGVKD. A multiplex PCR was run with 60 Vbeta primers and 13 Jbeta primers. The table came from immunoSEQ multiplex PCR; TCRdb's copy has only in-frame clones and leaves some out. The sample contains approximately 140,000 clones, roughly three quarters of which appear only once. This clonotype was sampled from a woman in her 50s in good health and CMV-seronegative. The chain joins TRBV10-3 to TRBJ1-2, with a weak D call TRBD1 (5 bases). What was sequenced was PBMCs. The CDR3 nucleotides are TGTGCCATCAGTAGGCTAGACAGCAACTATGGCTACACCTTC. Amino acids: CAISRLDSNYGYTF.